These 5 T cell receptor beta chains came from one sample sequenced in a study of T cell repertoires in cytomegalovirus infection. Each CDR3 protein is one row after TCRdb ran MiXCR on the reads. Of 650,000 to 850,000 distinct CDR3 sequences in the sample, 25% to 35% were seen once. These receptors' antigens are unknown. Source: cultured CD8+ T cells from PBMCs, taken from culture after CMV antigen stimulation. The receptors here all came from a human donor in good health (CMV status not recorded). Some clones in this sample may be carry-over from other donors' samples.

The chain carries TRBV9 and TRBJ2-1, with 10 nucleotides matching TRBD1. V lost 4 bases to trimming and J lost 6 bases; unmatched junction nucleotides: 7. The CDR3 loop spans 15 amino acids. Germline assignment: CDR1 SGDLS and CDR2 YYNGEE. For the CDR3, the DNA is TGTGCCAGCAGCCCCTCCCGGGACAGGGGCAATGAGCAGTTCTTC. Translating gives CASSPSRDRGNEQFF.

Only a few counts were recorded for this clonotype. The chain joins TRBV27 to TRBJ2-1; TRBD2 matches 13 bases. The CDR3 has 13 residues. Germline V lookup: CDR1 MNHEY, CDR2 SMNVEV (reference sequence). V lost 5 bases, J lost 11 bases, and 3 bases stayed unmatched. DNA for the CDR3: TGTGCCAGCAGTGCAGGGACTAGCGGGAAGCAGTTCTTC. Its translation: CASSAGTSGKQFF.

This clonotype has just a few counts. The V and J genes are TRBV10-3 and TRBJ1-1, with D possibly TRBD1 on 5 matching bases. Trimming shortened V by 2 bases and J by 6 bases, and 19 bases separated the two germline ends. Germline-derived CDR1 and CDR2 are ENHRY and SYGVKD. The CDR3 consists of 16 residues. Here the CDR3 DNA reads TGTGCCATCAGTGAGGCGTATCCGGGACTGTCCGCTGAAGCTTTCTTT. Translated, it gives CAISEAYPGLSAEAFF.

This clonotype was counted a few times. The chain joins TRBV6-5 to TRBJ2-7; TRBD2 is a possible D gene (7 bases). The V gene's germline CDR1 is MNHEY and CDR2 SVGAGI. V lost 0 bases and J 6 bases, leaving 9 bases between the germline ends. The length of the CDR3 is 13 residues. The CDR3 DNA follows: TGTGCCAGCAGTTACTCGGGGGGGCTCGAGCAGTACTTC. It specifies CASSYSGGLEQYF.

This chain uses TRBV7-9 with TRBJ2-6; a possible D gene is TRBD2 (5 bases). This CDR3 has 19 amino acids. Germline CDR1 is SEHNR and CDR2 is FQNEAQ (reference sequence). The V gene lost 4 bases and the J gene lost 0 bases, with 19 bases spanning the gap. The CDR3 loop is CASSSYWESSHSGANVLTF. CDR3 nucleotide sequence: TGTGCCAGCAGCTCGTACTGGGAGTCCTCTCACTCTGGGGCCAACGTCCTGACTTTC.